Detailed here is one T cell receptor (beta chain). Its antigen specificity is not known. There are no base qualities to consult, and no much larger clone falls within one base. The entry originates in a study of blood T cells in healthy people across ages (dated by TCRdb to 2013 to 2016). For the study in its entirety: In model experiments, template switching captured roughly one uniquely barcoded TCR beta cDNA molecule for every two T cells. Donors of different ages were randomly distributed across sequencing lanes to avoid experimental bias. Using deep sequencing normalized with unique cDNA molecular identifiers, the study measured how TCR beta repertoire diversity changes with age. Using the same blood draw, the study looked at two additional independent replicas of 1 million unique cDNA reads for two donors, one aged 18 to 29 and the other aged 80 or older. The donors were divided into four age groups: young (average around 16 years), middle-aged (about 41), aged (approximately 62) and long-lived (roughly 82). What the work shows at the level of the full study, not this receptor alone: Bulk unsorted PBMC profiling prevented conclusive comparison of naive and antigen-experienced compartments. Donor CMV infection status was unknown, potentially confounding age-related changes in expanded clonotypes. There was a strong correlation between observed TCR beta diversity and the percentage of naive T cells measured by flow cytometry. Compared with the aged group, the long-lived group had more naive CD4+ T cells, fewer expanded clones and increased TCR diversity, a pattern suggesting age selection. As age increased, observed TCR beta diversity per million T cells dropped in a roughly linear way, and a significant reduction was already evident by age roughly 36. Estimates of total diversity from one million sequenced T cells were regarded as lower bounds and underestimates.

The library was produced with 5' RACE. The sample was run on an Illumina HiSeq 2500. A second 7 to 11 cycle PCR used a sample-barcoded 5' primer and a J-beta primer mix. A unique molecular identifier was introduced onto each TCR beta cDNA molecule by a template-switch 5' adaptor carrying 12 random nucleotides. Each sample yielded at least 3 million CDR3-containing paired-end reads. All of the RNA was converted into first-strand cDNA using the Mint cDNA synthesis kit, with a TRBC-specific oligonucleotide serving as the primer. Following uracil-DNA glycosylase treatment, all cDNA underwent a first 18-cycle PCR with the universal primers M1SS and BC2_uni_R. From the authors' description of their analysis: Normalization of each sample was performed by random selection of 1 million high-quality reads, each carrying a distinct molecular identifier. Reads sharing molecular identifiers were discarded rather than binned into consensus sequences. MiTCR, with a Q25 quality threshold and the strictest error-elimination algorithm, was used for CDR3 identification, clonotype clustering and error correction. A nonparametric unseen species model using Euler transformation provided a lower-bound estimate of total TCR beta diversity. Through fastp at Q25 and MiXCR, TCRdb rebuilt clones from the public reads, retaining in-frame beta chains. Every CDR3 protein is listed once, alongside the most common genes and DNA of its rows. In this record, the V and J calls reflect TCRdb's handling and not the investigators' own analysis. In all, the sample holds hundreds of thousands of distinct CDR3 sequences, and around 21% of those were seen once. The top ten clones comprise 3% to 4.5% of the sample.

Including cysteine and phenylalanine, the CDR3 has 16 amino acids. Left in the record is the CDR3 DNA by itself, 48 bases read in frame from the first base. CDR1 SQVTM and CDR2 ANQGSEA are derived from the germline V gene. Ends trimmed: V by 3 bases, J by 6 bases; bases unmatched to a gene: 8. The 40 or so donors, aged about 6 to 100 years, were systemically healthy Caucasian individuals from Russia. Each donor gave 8 to 10 milliliters of peripheral blood, drawn into EDTA-treated Vacutainer tubes. Ficoll-Paque density-gradient centrifugation was used to isolate PBMCs, with at least 7 million per sample. Total RNA was extracted from PBMCs with Trizol reagent, with at least 6 micrograms obtained per sample. The percentages of naive CD45RAhigh/CD27high T cells were determined by flow cytometry on a PBMC aliquot from every donor.

This chain joins TRBV29-1 to TRBJ2-2, with 12 bases in between that match TRBD1. This clonotype was obtained from a man in his sixties or seventies in good health. Sequencing input: blood. The CDR3 reads CSVDSGTGGASGELFF. The sequence in DNA is TGCAGCGTTGATTCCGGGACAGGGGGCGCTTCCGGGGAGCTGTTTTTT.